The 16 T cell receptor beta chains in this list originate from one sample, sequenced in a study of T cells in Graves' hyperthyroidism and ophthalmopathy. Amplification yielded TCR beta CDR3 regions, with RNA transcripts as the source. HTBI primers were employed in a first-round RT-PCR of the TCR CDR3. TCRdb analysed the multiplex PCR reads with MiXCR anew, one entry per CDR3 protein. Of 450,000 to 650,000 distinct CDR3 sequences detected, about a sixth appear once; the ten largest clones hold roughly 18%. Source material: blood. The receptor source for this set is a woman aged 18-29 years with Graves' ophthalmopathy.

This clonotype was counted at least ten times. This rearrangement joins TRBV20-1 to TRBJ2-3, with 8 bases matching TRBD2. The CDR3 has 15 residues. J was trimmed by 0 bases and V by 2 bases; bases with no gene match: 4. Germline assignment: CDR1 DFQATT and CDR2 SNEGSKA (reference sequence). CDR3 nucleotides: TGCAGTGCTAGACCCCCTAGCGGGAGCACAGATACGCAGTATTTT. Its protein is CSARPPSGSTDTQYF.

This clonotype was observed a handful of times. The chain links TRBV29-1 to TRBJ1-2; tentatively, D is TRBD1 (6 bases). This CDR3 contains 13 residues. Deletions cut 6 bases from V and 2 bases from J, with 13 bases between. Germline V gene data show CDR1 as SQVTM and CDR2 as ANQGSEA. CDR3 bases: TGCAGCGTCTCCAACGGACAGAACTATGGCTACACCTTC. Its protein is CSVSNGQNYGYTF.

V is TRBV18 and J is TRBJ1-3; 10 bases line up with TRBD1. Germline V CDR1 and CDR2: KGHSH, LQKENI. The junction had 4 bases not matched to a gene; V was cut back by 3 bases and J by 2 bases. This CDR3 is 16 amino acids long. This CDR3 reads CASSPAGQGAGNTIYF. The CDR3 DNA follows: TGTGCCAGCTCACCGGCCGGACAGGGGGCTGGAAACACCATATATTTT.

The rearrangement uses TRBV27 and TRBJ1-6; 7 bases align to TRBD1. The trim removed 6 bases at V and 0 bases at J, leaving 5 bases unmatched. This CDR3 spans 16 amino acids. Germline V gene data show CDR1 as MNHEY and CDR2 as SMNVEV (reference sequence). The CDR3: CASRTGTASYNSPLHF. As DNA, the CDR3 is TGTGCCAGCAGGACCGGGACAGCCTCCTATAATTCACCCCTCCACTTT.

This clonotype was seen at least ten times. J is TRBJ1-5 and V is TRBV28; maybe TRBD1 (5 bases). With 2 bases removed from V and 6 bases from J, the gap between germline ends came to 8 bases. Germline CDR1 is MDHEN and CDR2 is SYDVKM. The CDR3 contains 13 residues. CDR3 coding DNA: TGTGCCAGCAGTTTAATTGGGGGTCAGCCCCAGCATTTT. It translates to CASSLIGGQPQHF.

This clonotype showed up many times. The rearrangement links TRBV6-1 to TRBJ2-5, with 11 bases identical to TRBD2. The CDR3 runs to 19 residues. V lost 6 bases to trimming and J lost 0 bases; unmatched junction nucleotides: 15. CDR1 and CDR2 from the germline V gene are MNHNS and SASEGT. The CDR3 region is CASSDKDGLGLADQETQYF. The CDR3 nucleotides are TGTGCCAGCAGCGACAAAGATGGGTTGGGACTAGCGGACCAAGAGACCCAGTACTTC.

This chain joins TRBV30 and TRBJ1-1; the D is unclear. This CDR3 has 13 residues. With 1 base removed from V and 6 bases from J, the gap between germline ends came to 12 bases. The V gene's germline CDR1 is GTSNPN and CDR2 SVGIG (reference sequence). The chain's CDR3 is CAWSDRGWSEAFF. In nucleotides, the CDR3 is TGTGCCTGGAGTGATCGGGGATGGTCTGAAGCTTTCTTT.

This clonotype was seen ten or more times. The chain couples TRBV13 to TRBJ1-2, with TRBD1 matching 10 bases. Germline CDR1 reads PRHDT; CDR2 reads FYEKMQ (reference sequence). V gave up 5 bases and J gave up 5 bases; unmatched junction bases: 8. This CDR3 spans 15 amino acids. CDR3 region: CASSPKTGGRYGYTF. The CDR3 DNA reads TGTGCCAGCAGCCCTAAGACAGGGGGCAGGTATGGCTACACCTTC.

This clonotype has at least ten counts. The chain combines TRBV28 with TRBJ2-4; D may match TRBD1 or TRBD2 (6 bases each). The germline V and J ends were trimmed by 8 bases and 3 bases, with 20 bases remaining between them. CDR3 length: 16 residues. Germline CDR1 reads MDHEN; CDR2 reads SYDVKM. CDR3 amino acids: CASVPSKEGDKNIQYF. The DNA of the CDR3 is TGTGCCAGCGTGCCTTCCAAGGAGGGGGACAAAAACATTCAGTACTTC.

In its sample, this clonotype was seen many times. The rearrangement joins TRBV20-1 to TRBJ2-1; the match to TRBD2 covers 8 bases. V lost 7 bases, J lost 8 bases, and 13 bases stayed unmatched. Germline V gene data show CDR1 as DFQATT and CDR2 as SNEGSKA (reference sequence). The CDR3 length is 14 residues. Here the CDR3 DNA reads TGCAGTGTTCAACAGGTAGCGGGGAGATATGAGCAGTTCTTC. Its translation is CSVQQVAGRYEQFF.

This clonotype was detected ten times or more. This rearrangement joins TRBV11-2 to TRBJ1-6; possibly TRBD1 for D (5 bases). V lost 2 bases, J lost 8 bases, and 13 bases lay in between. Germline V CDR1 and CDR2: SGHAT, FQNNGV. The CDR3 runs to 15 residues. CDR3 nucleotides: TGTGCCAGCAGCTTACAGGGTACGCTGGATTCACCCCTCCACTTT. Encoded protein: CASSLQGTLDSPLHF. The full variable domain, completed using reference TRBV11-2 and TRBJ1-6, is EAGVAQSPRYKIIEKRQSVAFWCNPISGHATLYWYQQILGQGPKLLIQFQNNGVVDDSQLPKDRFSAERLKGVDSTLKIQPAKLEDSAVYLCASSLQGTLDSPLHFGNGTRLTVT.

The genes are TRBV2 and TRBJ1-2; 11 positions agree with TRBD1. The CDR3 consists of 14 residues. Germline CDR1 SNHLY, CDR2 FYNNEI. V was pared by 6 bases and J by 8 bases, with 8 bases of the junction left unmatched. The CDR3 spells CASSGTGGGDGYTF. The CDR3 DNA sequence: TGTGCCAGCAGCGGGACAGGGGGGGGGGACGGCTACACCTTC.

The V gene is TRBV6-1, the J gene TRBJ1-5; D is possibly TRBD1 (6 bases). The V end lost 4 bases, the J end lost 3 bases, and 10 bases lay between the germline ends. The CDR3 sequence is 14 residues long. Per germline, CDR1 MNHNS and CDR2 SASEGT. The CDR3 DNA follows: TGTGCCAGCAGTGGGACAGTCACCAATCAGCCCCAGCATTTT. It translates to CASSGTVTNQPQHF.

This clonotype showed up just a few times. The chain has TRBV6-1 and TRBJ2-1, with 7 bases lining up with TRBD1. The germline CDR1 and CDR2 sequences are MNHNS and SASEGT. The CDR3 runs 14 residues. Germline trimming cut 5 bases from V and 9 bases from J; bases unmatched to any gene: 10. Here the CDR3 reads CASSRQGTGIEQFF. The CDR3 DNA reads as TGTGCCAGCAGTCGACAGGGAACGGGGATTGAGCAGTTCTTC.

V and J are TRBV28 and TRBJ2-5; the D is unclear. Germline-derived CDR1 and CDR2 are MDHEN and SYDVKM. The CDR3 spans 16 residues. The V end lost 5 bases, the J end lost 5 bases, and 21 bases lay between the germline ends. The CDR3 DNA is TGTGCCAGCAGTAAACTCCCCACCAGCCAGGTGGAGACCCAGTACTTC. Its translation is CASSKLPTSQVETQYF.

This clonotype was counted between two and nine times. The gene calls are TRBV19 and TRBJ1-2, with TRBD1 matching over 8 bases. Germline loops: CDR1 LNHDA, CDR2 SQIVND (reference sequence). Losses at the gene ends were 3 bases for V and 5 bases for J; bases not matched to a gene: 5. The CDR3 is 14 amino acids. CDR3 region: CASSISGQGYGYTF. The CDR3 DNA reads TGTGCCAGTAGTATTTCTGGACAGGGATATGGCTACACCTTC. Full variable domain (remainder filled in from reference TRBV19 and TRBJ1-2): DGGITQSPKYLFRKEGQNVTLSCEQNLNHDAMYWYRQDPGQGLRLIYYSQIVNDFQKGDIAEGYSVSREKKESFPLTVTSAQKNPTAFYLCASSISGQGYGYTFGSGTRLTVV.